Each of the 28 T cell receptor beta chains below was sequenced from the same sample in a study of blood T cell repertoires in COVID-19. Produced via immunoSEQ multiplex PCR; TCRdb's table is partial and in-frame only. Among fewer than 200,000 clones, 80% were seen once, and the ten largest hold 6.9%. Sequenced input: peripheral blood. The receptors here all came from a man aged 60 to 75 with acute or convalescent COVID-19.

CDR3 DNA: TGTGCCAGCAGCTCAGGCCTCCAGGGGACAGGGGAGGGTGGTGAAAAACTGTTTTTT. This encodes CASSSGLQGTGEGGEKLFF. V and J are TRBV7-3 and TRBJ1-4; the match to TRBD1 covers 10 bases. V was pared by 4 bases and J by 7 bases, with 18 bases of the junction left unmatched. The CDR3 loop spans 19 amino acids. CDR1 and CDR2 from the germline V gene are SGHTA and FQGTGA.

This rearrangement joins TRBV24-1 to TRBJ1-2; TRBD1 agrees at 7 bases. The CDR3 extends over 14 amino acids. The V gene end was trimmed by 3 bases and the J gene end by 4 bases; junction bases not matched to a gene: 4. Germline CDR1 reads KGHDR; CDR2 reads SFDVKD. DNA of the CDR3: TGTGCCACCAGTGATGGGGACAGTGGCTATGGCTACACCTTC. Translated: CATSDGDSGYGYTF.

This clone turned up a few times. The gene calls are TRBV20-1 and TRBJ2-5, with TRBD2 matching 8 bases. The germline CDR1 and CDR2 sequences are DFQATT and SNEGSKA (reference sequence). The CDR3 runs 19 residues. With 3 bases clipped from V and 3 bases from J, the junction kept 21 bases outside the gene matches. The CDR3 bases are TGCAGTGCTAGTAGTCCGACTAGCGAAAGCGGAGGACACGAAGAGACCCAGTACTTC. This gives the protein CSASSPTSESGGHEETQYF.

The CDR3 coding sequence is TGTGCCAGCAGCACCGCAGGGAAGCTAGCCAAAAACATTCAGTACTTC. It yields the protein CASSTAGKLAKNIQYF. This chain links TRBV27 with TRBJ2-4; D perhaps matches TRBD1 (5 bases). Germline assignment: CDR1 MNHEY and CDR2 SMNVEV (reference sequence). Deletions cut 6 bases from V and 0 bases from J, with 15 bases between. This CDR3 has 16 amino acids.

This clone was recorded once. The chain carries TRBV10-3 and TRBJ1-1; D unclear. With 6 bases removed from V and 7 bases from J, the gap between germline ends came to 9 bases. Germline-derived CDR1 and CDR2 are ENHRY and SYGVKD. CDR3 size: 11 residues. The CDR3 protein is CAISDDFEAFF. In DNA, the CDR3 is TGTGCCATCAGCGATGACTTTGAAGCTTTCTTT.

V is TRBV15 and J is TRBJ2-1; 8 bases are a match to TRBD2. The CDR3 runs 16 residues. Germline loops: CDR1 LNHNV, CDR2 YYDKDF (reference sequence). J lost 4 bases, V lost 0 bases, and 5 bases had no gene match. The CDR3 here is CATSRDRSGRYNEQFF. The DNA for the CDR3 is TGTGCCACCAGCAGAGATCGCAGCGGGAGATACAATGAGCAGTTCTTC.

V usage is TRBV4-3 and J usage is TRBJ2-1, with D unresolved. The V and J ends lost 0 bases and 0 bases respectively, with 9 bases between them. The CDR3 has 16 amino acids. Germline CDR1 is LGHNA and CDR2 is YSLEER. CDR3 in DNA: TGCGCCAGCAGCCAAGATGATCGGAGCTCCTACAATGAGCAGTTCTTC. It yields the protein CASSQDDRSSYNEQFF.

The rearrangement links TRBV27 to TRBJ2-3; D may be TRBD1 (5 bases). The germline V gene has CDR1 MNHEY and CDR2 SMNVEV (reference sequence). The CDR3 consists of 14 residues. V was pared by 0 bases and J by 2 bases, with 6 bases between. The DNA of the CDR3 is TGTGCCAGCAGTTTATCGGGGCCCACAGATACGCAGTATTTT. This sequence encodes CASSLSGPTDTQYF.

DNA for the CDR3: TGTGCCAGCTCGCCTCCGGGACAGGGGATGGCTTTCTTT. It encodes CASSPPGQGMAFF. The chain has TRBV18 and TRBJ1-1, with 10 positions matching TRBD1. Unmatched junction bases numbered 9, after V lost 6 bases and J lost 11 bases. The CDR3 is 13 residues long. Germline V CDR1 and CDR2: KGHSH, LQKENI. The whole variable domain, filled in from reference TRBV18 and TRBJ1-1, reads NAGVMQNPRHLVRRRGQEARLRCSPMKGHSHVYWYRQLPEEGLKFMVYLQKENIIDESGMPKERFSAEFPKEGPSILRIQQVVRGDSAAYFCASSPPGQGMAFFGQGTRLTVV.

V gene TRBV3-1 (or the pseudogene TRBV3-2) combines with J gene TRBJ1-6; D is ambiguous. The CDR3 spans 14 residues. Looked up from germline, CDR1 is LGHDT and CDR2 is YNNKEL (reference sequence). V lost 3 bases, J lost 8 bases, and 11 bases lay in between. The CDR3 nucleotides read TGTGCCAGCAGCCAGAGGTCAGCTCATTCACCCCTCCACTTT. Amino acid sequence: CASSQRSAHSPLHF.

The chain has TRBV2 and TRBJ2-3, with 7 positions matching TRBD2. The CDR3 is 11 amino acids. The V gene end was trimmed by 4 bases and the J gene end by 12 bases; junction bases not matched to a gene: 4. From germline, CDR1 is SNHLY and CDR2 FYNNEI. CDR3 amino acids: CASSVLANQYF. The CDR3 nucleotides read TGTGCCAGCAGTGTACTAGCGAATCAGTATTTT.

This clone was found once. The chain employs TRBV4-1 and TRBJ1-1; maybe TRBD1 (5 bases). With 1 base removed from V and 4 bases from J, the gap between germline ends came to 7 bases. The length of the CDR3 is 13 residues. Germline CDR1 and CDR2: MGHRA and YSYEKL. The CDR3 loop is CASSQGQLTEAFF. The CDR3 nucleotides are TGCGCCAGCAGCCAAGGACAGCTCACTGAAGCTTTCTTT.

The chain couples TRBV28 to TRBJ2-7, with TRBD2 as a possible D gene (5 bases). V lost 2 bases and J 3 bases, leaving 5 bases between the germline ends. CDR3 length equals 12 residues. Germline CDR1 MDHEN, CDR2 SYDVKM. The CDR3 sequence: CASSLGLYEQYF. The CDR3 nucleotides read TGTGCCAGCAGTTTAGGACTCTACGAGCAGTACTTC.

V is TRBV4-2 and J is TRBJ2-7; 8 bases line up with TRBD2. Trimming at V came to 0 bases and at J to 5 bases, leaving 3 bases not matched to a gene. Germline V lookup: CDR1 LGHNA, CDR2 YNFKEQ. The length of the CDR3 is 14 residues. For the CDR3, the DNA is TGTGCCAGCAGCCAAGATAGCGGGGTCGACGAGCAGTACTTC. Encoded protein: CASSQDSGVDEQYF.

The rearrangement links TRBV21-1 to TRBJ2-6; TRBD1 is the table's D call and was not checked against the DNA. TRBV21-1 is a pseudogene segment. The CDR3 runs 18 residues. CDR3 loop: CASSNPGDTHSGANVLTF. The CDR3 DNA reads TGTGCCAGCAGCAACCCAGGGGACACCCACTCTGGGGCCAACGTCCTGACTTTC.

This sequence joins TRBV23-1 and TRBJ1-5; maybe TRBD1 (6 bases). TRBV23-1 is an ORF for which the function is uncertain. The CDR3 has 14 residues. V was pared by 2 bases and J by 5 bases, with 10 bases between. The CDR3 spells CASSQRGQHQPQHF. Written as DNA, the CDR3 is TGCGCCAGCAGTCAACGTGGACAGCATCAGCCCCAGCATTTT.

The CDR3 DNA reads TGTGCCAGCAGCGTGACTAGCGGGGGGGCCGTCGTGCGGGACAATGAGCAGTTCTTC. Protein sequence: CASSVTSGGAVVRDNEQFF. The rearrangement uses TRBV7-8 and TRBJ2-1; TRBD2 matches 14 bases. Looked up from germline, CDR1 is SGHVS and CDR2 is FQNEAQ. CDR3 size: 19 residues. The J segment lost 5 bases and the V segment lost 5 bases, leaving 14 bases of the junction unmatched.

This chain links TRBV10-3 with TRBJ1-5; 8 nucleotides align to TRBD1. The CDR3 is 16 residues long. Germline lookup yields CDR1 ENHRY and CDR2 SYGVKD. V dropped 0 bases and J dropped 2; count of bases not matched to a gene: 3. The CDR3 DNA reads as TGTGCCATCAGTGAGTCACAGGGGGGGGGCAATCAGCCCCAGCATTTT. Translating it yields CAISESQGGGNQPQHF.

The J gene is TRBJ2-7, the V gene TRBV5-1, with D possibly being TRBD1 (5 bases). This CDR3 comprises 14 residues. Germline CDR1 is SGHRS and CDR2 is YFSETQ. Trimming shortened V by 4 bases and J by 0 bases, and 11 bases separated the two germline ends. The CDR3 sequence is CASSVTGTSYEQYF. The CDR3 nucleotides are TGCGCCAGCAGCGTTACAGGAACCTCCTACGAGCAGTACTTC.

Note on this clone: Other DNA sequences in the same sample also yield this CDR3. The chain recombines TRBV7-2 with TRBJ1-1, with a weak D call TRBD1 (5 bases). The CDR3 is 12 amino acids. Germline V gene lookup returns CDR1 SGHTA and CDR2 FQGNSA. V was trimmed by 1 base and J by 8 bases, leaving 8 bases between them. The CDR3, as DNA: TGTGCCAGCAGCTTAGTTCGGACAGAAGCTTTCTTT. Translated, it gives CASSLVRTEAFF.

This chain connects TRBV2 to TRBJ1-6; TRBD1 matches 9 bases. The CDR3 runs to 13 residues. Trimming removed 8 bases from V and 6 bases from J; junction bases left unmatched: 2. Per germline, CDR1 SNHLY and CDR2 FYNNEI. The CDR3 DNA reads as TGTGCCAGCGCGGGACAGGGTAATTCACCCCTCCACTTT. Protein: CASAGQGNSPLHF.

The chain joins TRBV7-8 to TRBJ1-4; tentative D call: TRBD1 (6 bases). Trimming cost V 4 bases and J 6 bases, with 15 bases left between them. The V gene's germline CDR1 is SGHVS and CDR2 FQNEAQ. The CDR3 runs to 15 residues. CDR3 nucleotide sequence: TGTGCCAGCAGCTCGCAGGGGAGAGGGGATGAAAAACTGTTTTTT. Its translation: CASSSQGRGDEKLFF.

This chain joins TRBV30 and TRBJ2-7, with D possibly matching TRBD2 (6 bases). In germline, CDR1 is GTSNPN, CDR2 SVGIG (reference sequence). The CDR3 covers 16 residues. V was clipped by 0 bases and J by 3 bases, with 18 bases between them. The CDR3 is CAWSVYGGAQVYEQYF. CDR3 DNA: TGTGCCTGGAGTGTATATGGAGGGGCGCAGGTCTACGAGCAGTACTTC.

The V gene is TRBV24-1, the J gene TRBJ1-5; D is undetermined. CDR3 length: 13 amino acids. CDR1 is KGHDR, CDR2 SFDVKD, per germline. The germline V and J ends were trimmed by 5 bases and 0 bases, with 4 bases remaining between them. This CDR3 reads CATSGYSNQPQHF. DNA for the CDR3: TGTGCCACCAGTGGTTATAGCAATCAGCCCCAGCATTTT.

The chain carries TRBV9 and TRBJ2-2; TRBD1 might be the D (5 bases). Germline assignment: CDR1 SGDLS and CDR2 YYNGEE. The CDR3 is 15 residues long. Trimming took off 5 bases at V and 1 base at J, with 12 bases between the two ends. Here the CDR3 DNA reads TGTGCCAGCAGTCTAAATGGACAGAACACCGGGGAGCTGTTTTTT. Protein: CASSLNGQNTGELFF.

The chain is built from TRBV7-9 and TRBJ2-2; maybe TRBD2 (6 bases). There are 16 residues in the CDR3. Germline-derived CDR1 and CDR2 are SEHNR and FQNEAQ (reference sequence). V gave up 2 bases and J gave up 4 bases, with 14 bases separating them. Here the CDR3 reads CASSLTREVRTGELFF. For the CDR3, the DNA is TGTGCCAGCAGCTTAACCAGGGAGGTGCGCACCGGGGAGCTGTTTTTT.

V usage is TRBV9 and J usage is TRBJ1-5; the match to TRBD1 covers 7 bases. The V and J ends lost 8 bases and 0 bases, in that order; junction bases with no gene match: 8. CDR1 is SGDLS, CDR2 YYNGEE, per germline. This CDR3 contains 15 residues. The CDR3 DNA sequence: TGTGCCAGTTCGGAAGGGACAGTTAGCAATCAGCCCCAGCATTTT. Translating gives CASSEGTVSNQPQHF.

This clone was recorded many times. The V gene is TRBV6-5, the J gene TRBJ1-1; 8 bases are a match to TRBD1. V was pared by 2 bases and J by 5 bases, with 4 bases of the junction left unmatched. CDR3 length: 14 residues. Germline CDR1 and CDR2: MNHEY and SVGAGI. The CDR3 loop is CASSYADRGTEAFF. In DNA, the CDR3 is TGTGCCAGCAGTTACGCCGACAGGGGAACTGAAGCTTTCTTT.